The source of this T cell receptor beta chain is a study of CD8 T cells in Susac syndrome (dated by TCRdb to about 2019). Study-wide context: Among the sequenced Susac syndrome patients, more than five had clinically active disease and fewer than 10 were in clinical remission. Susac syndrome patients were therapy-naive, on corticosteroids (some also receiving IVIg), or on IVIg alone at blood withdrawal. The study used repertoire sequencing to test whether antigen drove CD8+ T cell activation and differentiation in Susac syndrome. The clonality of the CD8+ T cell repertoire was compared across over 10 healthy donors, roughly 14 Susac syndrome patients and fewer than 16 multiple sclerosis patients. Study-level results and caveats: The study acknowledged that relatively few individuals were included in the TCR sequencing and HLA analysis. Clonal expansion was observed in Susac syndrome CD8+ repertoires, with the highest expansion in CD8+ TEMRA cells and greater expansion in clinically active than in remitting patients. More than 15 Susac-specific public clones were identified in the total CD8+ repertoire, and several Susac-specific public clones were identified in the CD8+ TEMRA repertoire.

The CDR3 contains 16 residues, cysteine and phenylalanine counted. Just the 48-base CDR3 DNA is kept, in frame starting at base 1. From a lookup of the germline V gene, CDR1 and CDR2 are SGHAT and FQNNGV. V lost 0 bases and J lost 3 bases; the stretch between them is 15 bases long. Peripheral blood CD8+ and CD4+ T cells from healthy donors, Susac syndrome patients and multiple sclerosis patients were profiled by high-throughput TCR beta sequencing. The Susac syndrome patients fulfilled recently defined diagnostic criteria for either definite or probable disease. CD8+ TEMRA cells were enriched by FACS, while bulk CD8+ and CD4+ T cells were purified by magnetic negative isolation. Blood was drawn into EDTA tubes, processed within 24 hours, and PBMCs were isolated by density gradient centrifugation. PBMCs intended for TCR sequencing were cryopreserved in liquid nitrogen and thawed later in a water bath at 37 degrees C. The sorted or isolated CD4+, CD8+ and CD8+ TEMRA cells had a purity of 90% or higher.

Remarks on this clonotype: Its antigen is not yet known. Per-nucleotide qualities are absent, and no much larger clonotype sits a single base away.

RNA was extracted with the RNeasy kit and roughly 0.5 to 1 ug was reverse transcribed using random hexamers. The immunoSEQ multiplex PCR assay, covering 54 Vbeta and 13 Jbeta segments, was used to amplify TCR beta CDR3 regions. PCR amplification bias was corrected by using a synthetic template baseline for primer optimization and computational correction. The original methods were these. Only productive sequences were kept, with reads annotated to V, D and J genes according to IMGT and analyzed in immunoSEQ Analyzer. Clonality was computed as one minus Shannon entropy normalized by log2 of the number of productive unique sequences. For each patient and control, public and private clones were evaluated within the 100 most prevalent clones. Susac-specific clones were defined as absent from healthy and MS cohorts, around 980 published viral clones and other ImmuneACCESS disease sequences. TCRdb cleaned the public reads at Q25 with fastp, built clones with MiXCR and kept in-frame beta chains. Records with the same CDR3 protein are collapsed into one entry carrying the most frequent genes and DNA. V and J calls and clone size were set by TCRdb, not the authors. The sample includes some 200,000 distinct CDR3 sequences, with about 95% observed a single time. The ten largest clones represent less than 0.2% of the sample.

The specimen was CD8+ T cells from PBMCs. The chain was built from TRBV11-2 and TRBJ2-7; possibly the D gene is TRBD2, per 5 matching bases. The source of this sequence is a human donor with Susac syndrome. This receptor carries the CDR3 CASSLEDPGKDYEQYF. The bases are TGTGCCAGCAGCTTAGAAGATCCCGGGAAGGACTACGAGCAGTACTTC.